This T cell receptor beta chain came from a study of identical twins. This clonotype was seen more than once but under ten times. The target antigen is unknown. A single record per CDR3 protein comes from TCRdb applying MiXCR to the 5' RACE reads. The sample lists 460,000 or so distinct CDR3 sequences; 14% were seen once. Whole-study results and caveats: Models, which agreed with sharing between unrelated individuals, nonetheless underestimated the out-of-frame TCR alpha sharing seen in monozygotic twins.

Each donor was a healthy Caucasian. In addition, the sample was reused for a study of yellow fever vaccine responses in identical twins. That report adds: Twins' vaccine T cell responses reportedly seemed partly convergent and partly personalized.

The sample comprised CD4+ T cells sorted from blood. The sequence derives from a woman under 30 in good health.

CDR3 DNA: TGTGCCAGCAGCCCCCGGGACATCTACACCGGGGAGCTGTTTTTT. Residues: CASSPRDIYTGELFF. The J gene is TRBJ2-2, the V gene TRBV9, with D possibly TRBD1 on 6 matching bases. The CDR3 is 15 amino acids. The V end was cut by 4 bases, the J end by 3 bases, with 13 bases between. Looked up from germline, CDR1 is SGDLS and CDR2 is YYNGEE.